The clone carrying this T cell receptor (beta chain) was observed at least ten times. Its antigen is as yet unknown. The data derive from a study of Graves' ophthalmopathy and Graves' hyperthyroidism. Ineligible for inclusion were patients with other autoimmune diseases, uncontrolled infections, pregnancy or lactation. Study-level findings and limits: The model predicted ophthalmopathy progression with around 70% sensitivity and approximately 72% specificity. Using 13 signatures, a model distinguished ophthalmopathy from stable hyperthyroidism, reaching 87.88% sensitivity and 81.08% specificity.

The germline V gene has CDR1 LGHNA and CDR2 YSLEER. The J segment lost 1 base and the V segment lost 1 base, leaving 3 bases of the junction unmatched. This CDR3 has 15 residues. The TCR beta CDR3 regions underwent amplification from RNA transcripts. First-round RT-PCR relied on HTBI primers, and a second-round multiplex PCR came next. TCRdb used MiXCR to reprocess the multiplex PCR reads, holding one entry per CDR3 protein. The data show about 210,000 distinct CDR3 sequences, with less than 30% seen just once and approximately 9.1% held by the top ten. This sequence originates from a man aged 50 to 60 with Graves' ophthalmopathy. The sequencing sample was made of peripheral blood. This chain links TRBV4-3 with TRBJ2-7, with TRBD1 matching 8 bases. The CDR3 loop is CASSQVRDRSYEQYF. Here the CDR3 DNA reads TGCGCCAGCAGCCAAGTCAGGGACAGGTCCTACGAGCAGTACTTC.